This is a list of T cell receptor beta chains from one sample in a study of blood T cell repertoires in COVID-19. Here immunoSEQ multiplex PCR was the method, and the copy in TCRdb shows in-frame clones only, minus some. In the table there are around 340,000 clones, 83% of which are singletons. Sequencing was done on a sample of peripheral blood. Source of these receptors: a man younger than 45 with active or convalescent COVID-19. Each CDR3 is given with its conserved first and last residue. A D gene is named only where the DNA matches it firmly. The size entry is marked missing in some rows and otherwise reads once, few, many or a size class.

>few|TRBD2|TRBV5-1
CASRTSGADTGELFF
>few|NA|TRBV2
CASRPSQGGELFF
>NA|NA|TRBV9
CASSVDSLEDTEAFF
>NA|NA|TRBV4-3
CASSQDRGGSNQPQHF
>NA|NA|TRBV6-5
CASSYRQGANSPLHF
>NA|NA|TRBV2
CASSVRGPSNQPQHF
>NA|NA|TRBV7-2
CASSLDLRQGPYEQYF
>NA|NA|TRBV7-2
CASSLERALETQYF
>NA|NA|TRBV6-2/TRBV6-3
CASSYDHTGQHSEAFF
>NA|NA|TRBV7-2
CASSLVEETEAFF
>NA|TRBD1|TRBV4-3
CASSQHRGENSPLHF
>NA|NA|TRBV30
CAWSKLVKFF
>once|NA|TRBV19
CASSMTGAWTF
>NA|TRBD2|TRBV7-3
CASRLAGEDEQFF
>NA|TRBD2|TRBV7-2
CASSLAAGGASSYNEQFF
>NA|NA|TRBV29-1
CSVVPIQGIYGYTF
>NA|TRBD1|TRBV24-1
CATSDAGQEEMTPGKLFF
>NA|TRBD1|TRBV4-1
CASSQAPTGAQPQHF
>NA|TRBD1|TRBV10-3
CATGPGTGDRNEQYF
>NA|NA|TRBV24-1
CATSGGAGTATNEKLFF
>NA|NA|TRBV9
CASSTLNWGSDTGTDTQYF
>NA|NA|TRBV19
CASSIDRGSGQPQHF
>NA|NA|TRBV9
CASSVGNRNTEAFF
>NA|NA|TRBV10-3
CAISRQVQAGNTIYF
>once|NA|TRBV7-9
CASSLGSSLAGGHNEQFF
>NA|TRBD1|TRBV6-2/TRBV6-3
CASSYSRGLNYGYTF
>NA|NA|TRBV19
CASLDGRRNQPQHF
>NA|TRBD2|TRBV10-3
CAISEEGGLGRQYF
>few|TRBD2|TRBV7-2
CASSLGAGGYEQYF
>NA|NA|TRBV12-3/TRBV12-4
CASSPDSQRTQYF
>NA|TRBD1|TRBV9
CASSPPPDRVEQPQHF
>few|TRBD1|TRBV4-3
CASSPGQGNYNEQFF
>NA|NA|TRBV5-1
CASTRDILTYEQYF
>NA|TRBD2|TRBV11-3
CASSLGTSGTDTQYF
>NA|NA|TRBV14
CASSQTTVTGELFF
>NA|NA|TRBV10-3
CAISDLRQGNEQYF
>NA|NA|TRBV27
CASSWRANTEAFF
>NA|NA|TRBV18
CASSPESEQYF
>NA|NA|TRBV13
CASSLPTENTEAFF
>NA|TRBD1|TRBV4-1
CASSPGQLNTEAFF
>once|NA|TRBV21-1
CASSKAGRITDTQYF
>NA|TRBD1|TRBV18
CASSPERQGNTGELFF
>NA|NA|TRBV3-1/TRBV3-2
CASSPRRDTQYF
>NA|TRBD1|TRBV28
CASSYRDRGLVGYGYTF
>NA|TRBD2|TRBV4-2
CASSQEAGGATGELFF
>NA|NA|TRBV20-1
CSASPVRWERNTEAFF
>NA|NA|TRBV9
CASSVAVGAYNEQFF
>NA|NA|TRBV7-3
CASSLKADQPQHF
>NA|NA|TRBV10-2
CATRTEYTDTQYF
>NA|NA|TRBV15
CATSRETGPRRYGYTF
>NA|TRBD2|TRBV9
CASSASALAGAEQFF
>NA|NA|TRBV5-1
CASSEQPGEDSPLHF
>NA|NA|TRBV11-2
CASSLDTLPTEAFF
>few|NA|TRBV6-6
CASSLDNPNYGYTF
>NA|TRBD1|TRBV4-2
CASSPRPPDRHGYTF
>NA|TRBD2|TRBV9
CASSVGASGPRYEQYF
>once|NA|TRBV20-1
CSASGRGNYGYTF